This T cell receptor beta chain was sequenced in a study of Graves' ophthalmopathy and Graves' hyperthyroidism. TCR beta CDR3 regions were amplified from RNA transcripts. HTBI-primed RT-PCR formed the first round, and a multiplex PCR formed the second. TCRdb redid the calling of the multiplex PCR reads with MiXCR, one entry per CDR3 protein. The sample includes over a million distinct CDR3 sequences, roughly two fifths of them seen just once. This clonotype was detected only once. This clonotype was obtained from an adult man with Graves' hyperthyroidism. Sample: peripheral blood or thyroid tissue (not recorded which).

The CDR3 bases are TGTGCCAGCAGCTACGGGACAACCCAGTACTTC. Residues: CASSYGTTQYF. The V gene is TRBV5-6, the J gene TRBJ2-5, with a possible D match to TRBD1 (6 bases). CDR3 length equals 11 residues. V was trimmed by 3 bases and J by 8 bases, leaving 8 bases between them. In germline, CDR1 is SGHDT, CDR2 YYEEEE.